This record looks at one T cell receptor beta chain sequence and its context. This clone came up a few times. The target of this receptor is not known. No much larger clone exists at a distance of one base, and base qualities are not known. The record originates from a study of cytomegalovirus exposure and HLA in healthy donors listed by TCRdb under 2017. In terms of the full investigation: According to a later analysis, the 120 or so validation repertoires were produced on the same platform as the roughly 600 repertoires of the first cohort. The study aimed to test whether cataloging public T cell receptors could reveal signatures of past pathogen exposure. Along with the approximately 700-subject first cohort, a separate validation cohort of over 90 different subjects was used. High-throughput TCR immunosequencing, statistical association of individual TCRs with disease status, and machine learning were combined to predict cytomegalovirus infection status. Overall study results and their limits: It was suggested by the authors that the approach could potentially be generalized to other disease states and immunological phenotypes. In both the original and validation cohorts, the classifier was reported to diagnose cytomegalovirus status with high specificity and sensitivity. In vitro tests confirmed that a few of the cytomegalovirus-associated TCR beta chains recognize cytomegalovirus antigens. A later analysis found that TCRs clustered in the first cohort also tended to co-occur in the roughly 120 validation repertoires, with approximately 93% of cluster scores above 0. While some public TCRs were present in many individuals, most TCR sequences turned up only very rarely across donors. The study gave a list of roughly 150 TCR beta chains associated with cytomegalovirus. All 130 or so repertoires were used to score co-occurrence in the validation cohort in a later analysis, because that analysis had no HLA typing for the cohort.

The library was obtained by the immunoSEQ multiplex PCR assay. The original methods were these. A statistical classification framework was developed to diagnose cytomegalovirus status using the catalog of TCR beta chain sequences. The table comes from immuneACCESS by way of TCRdb, which keeps in-frame sequences with V and J called. Part of the clones is missing from these tables; in studies checked, under half for an unresolved V gene and the rest for unknown reasons. V, J and clone size are those of that table, while D and trimming were read from the DNA. A total of approximately 120,000 clones appear in this sample, 88% of them only once. The leading ten clones occupy more than 2% of the sample. Trimming accounts for 4 bases at V and 5 bases at J, while the number of junction bases matched to no gene is 6. The CDR3 has 14 amino acids, counting the end cysteine and phenylalanine. The entry retains the CDR3 DNA only, 42 bases that are in frame from base 1. Sequences LGHNA (CDR1) and YSLEER (CDR2) are obtained from the germline V gene.

The donors were included in the validation cohort of approximately 130 subjects, a group kept apart from the roughly 700-subject first cohort. This receptor chain uses TRBV4-3 and TRBJ2-7; 9 of the junction bases match TRBD2. This receptor was obtained from a woman aged 18-29 years in good health and CMV-seronegative. Material: PBMCs. The CDR3 is CASSRWTSANEQYF. The DNA is as follows: TGCGCCAGCAGCCGGTGGACTAGCGCAAACGAGCAGTACTTC.